This T cell receptor beta chain was sequenced for a study of cytomegalovirus exposure and HLA in healthy donors. As for the study in general: In an early release, HLA-typed donors contributed approximately 82 million unique TCR sequences. Most donors, more than 80% of approximately 400 genotyped, fell in the Caucasian-associated ancestry cluster.

The CDR3 spans 16 residues. Germline V lookup: CDR1 SGDLS, CDR2 YYNGEE. The V gene lost 3 bases and the J gene lost 6 bases, with 19 bases spanning the gap. PCR primers comprised 60 Vbeta and 13 Jbeta primers. Sequenced by immunoSEQ multiplex PCR; TCRdb stores in-frame clones only, minus some. The sample has 150,000 or so clones, approximately 80% seen once. The source is a woman aged 45-59 years in good health and CMV-seropositive. The V and J genes are TRBV9 and TRBJ2-1; D perhaps matches TRBD2 (6 bases). Sequencing used PBMCs. CDR3 in amino acids: CASSAGTFPRSNEQFF. CDR3 in DNA: TGTGCCAGCAGCGCCGGGACTTTCCCCCGATCCAATGAGCAGTTCTTC.